This TCR beta chain was captured by sequencing in a study of a mutant IDH1 vaccine in newly diagnosed glioma. Overall study: Patients under treatment included 62.5% males and about 38% females and had a mean age of approximately 40 years.

Turning to this clone: Its specificity is unknown.

This sample's time point: week 47, end of study. The vaccine gave 300 ug of a 20-mer mutant IDH1 peptide subcutaneously per dose. The data were produced by immunoSEQ multiplex PCR, yet TCRdb's version contains in-frame clones alone and is incomplete. The sample records under 40,000 clones, over 85% being singletons. The CDR3 is 14 amino acids. Germline V lookup: CDR1 SGHKS, CDR2 YYEKEE (reference sequence). V was pared by 2 bases and J by 3 bases, with 8 bases between. This TCR derives from a man aged 35 to 55 with glioma. The sample was PBMCs, taken from a glioma patient whose treatment included an IDH1 peptide vaccine. J is TRBJ2-2 and V is TRBV5-5; D not certain. Here the CDR3 reads CASSFLSYTGELFF. DNA for the CDR3: TGTGCCAGCAGCTTTTTGAGCTACACCGGGGAGCTGTTTTTT.